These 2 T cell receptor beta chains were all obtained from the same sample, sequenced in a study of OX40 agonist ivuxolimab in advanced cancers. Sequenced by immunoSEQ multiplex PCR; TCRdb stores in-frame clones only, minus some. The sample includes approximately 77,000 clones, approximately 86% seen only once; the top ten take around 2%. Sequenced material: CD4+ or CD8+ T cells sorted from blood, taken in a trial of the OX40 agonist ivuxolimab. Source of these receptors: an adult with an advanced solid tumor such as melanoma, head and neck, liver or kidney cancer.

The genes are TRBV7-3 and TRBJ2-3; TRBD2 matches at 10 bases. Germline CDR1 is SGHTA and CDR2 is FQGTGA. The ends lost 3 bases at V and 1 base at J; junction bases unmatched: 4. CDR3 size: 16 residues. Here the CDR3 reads CASSFSSGGGTDTQYF. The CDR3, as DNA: TGTGCCAGCAGCTTCTCGAGCGGGGGGGGCACAGATACGCAGTATTTT.

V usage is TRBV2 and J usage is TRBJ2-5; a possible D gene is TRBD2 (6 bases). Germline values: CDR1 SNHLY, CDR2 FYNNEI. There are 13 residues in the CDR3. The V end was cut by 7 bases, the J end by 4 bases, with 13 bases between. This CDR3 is CASKLGGGETQYF. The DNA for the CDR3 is TGTGCCAGCAAGTTGGGGGGAGGAGAGACCCAGTACTTC.